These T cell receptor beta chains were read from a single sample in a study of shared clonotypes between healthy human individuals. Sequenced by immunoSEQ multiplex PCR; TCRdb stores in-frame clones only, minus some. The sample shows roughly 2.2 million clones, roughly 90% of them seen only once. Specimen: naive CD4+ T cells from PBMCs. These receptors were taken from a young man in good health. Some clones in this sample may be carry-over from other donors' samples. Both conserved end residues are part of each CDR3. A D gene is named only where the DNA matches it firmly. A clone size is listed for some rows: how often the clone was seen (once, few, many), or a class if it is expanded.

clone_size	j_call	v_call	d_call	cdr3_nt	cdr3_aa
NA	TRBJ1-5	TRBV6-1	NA	TGTGCCAGCACGGACAATAGCAATCAGCCCCAGCATTTT	CASTDNSNQPQHF
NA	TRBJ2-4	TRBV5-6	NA	TGTGCCAGCAGCAACCCGGGACTTACGGCCAAAAACATTCAGTACTTC	CASSNPGLTAKNIQYF
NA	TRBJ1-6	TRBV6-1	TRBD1	TGTGCCAGCAGTGACTTAGGACAGGGGGATTCACCCCTCCACTTT	CASSDLGQGDSPLHF
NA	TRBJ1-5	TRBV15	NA	TGTGCCACCAGCATCCCGCGCGGTGGGGGAAATCAGCCCCAGCATTTT	CATSIPRGGGNQPQHF
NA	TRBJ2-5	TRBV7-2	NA	TGTGCCAGCAGCCCCTGGCGGGACCAAGAGACCCAGTACTTC	CASSPWRDQETQYF
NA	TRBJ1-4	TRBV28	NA	TGTGCCAGCAGTTTGAGGGTCTCTGCTGAAAAACTGTTTTTT	CASSLRVSAEKLFF
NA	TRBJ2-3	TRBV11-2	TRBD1	TGTGCCAGCAGCTGGCTGGCAGGGGGAATCGGCGATACGCAGTATTTT	CASSWLAGGIGDTQYF
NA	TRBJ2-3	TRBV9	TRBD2	TGTGCCAGCAGCCCCCAACCGACTAGCGGTACAGATACGCAGTATTTT	CASSPQPTSGTDTQYF
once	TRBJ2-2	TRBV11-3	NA	TGTGCCAGCAGCTTAGAAAATGCCGGGGAGCTGTTTTTT	CASSLENAGELFF
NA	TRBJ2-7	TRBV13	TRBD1	TGTGCCAGCAGCTCAGGACAGGGGTTCGCCTACGAGCAGTACTTC	CASSSGQGFAYEQYF
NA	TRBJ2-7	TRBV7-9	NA	TGTGCCAGCAGCTTAGTACGGGACGAGCAGTACTTC	CASSLVRDEQYF
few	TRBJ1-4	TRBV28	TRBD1	TGTGCCAGCAAGGAGGGGGCCACGGACGAAAAACTGTTTTTT	CASKEGATDEKLFF
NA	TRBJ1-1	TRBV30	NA	TGTGCCTGGAGTGTATCGCTCCAGGGGAGAGCTTTCTTT	CAWSVSLQGRAFF
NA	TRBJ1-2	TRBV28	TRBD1	TGTGCCAGCAGTTCGCCGACAGGGGGCTATATCTATGGCTACACCTTC	CASSSPTGGYIYGYTF
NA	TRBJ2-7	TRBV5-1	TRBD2	TGCGCCAGCAGCCCGGGGCTAGCGGGAGACTACGAGCAGTACTTC	CASSPGLAGDYEQYF
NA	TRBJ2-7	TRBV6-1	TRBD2	TGTGCCAGCAGTGAAAACAGACTAGCGGTAACCTACGAGCAGTACTTC	CASSENRLAVTYEQYF
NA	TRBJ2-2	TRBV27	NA	TGTGCCAGCAGCTTCCGAACGCAGGGACCCACCGGGGAGCTGTTTTTT	CASSFRTQGPTGELFF
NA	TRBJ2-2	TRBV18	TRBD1	TGTGCCAGCTCACCCAGCGGACAGGGAACCGGGGAGCTGTTTTTT	CASSPSGQGTGELFF
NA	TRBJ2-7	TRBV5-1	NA	TGCGCCAGCAGCCCGGGGTGGTCGACCTACGAGCAGTACTTC	CASSPGWSTYEQYF
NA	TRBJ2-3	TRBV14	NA	TGTGCCAGCAGCATTGGACGTGGTACGCAGTATTTT	CASSIGRGTQYF
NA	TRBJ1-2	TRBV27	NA	TGTGCCCCCAGAGGGGATGGCTACACCTTC	CAPRGDGYTF
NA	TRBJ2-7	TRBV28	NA	TGTGCCAGCAGTCCCGCCCGAGCCACCTTGGGCGTAGGGGAGCAGTACTTC	CASSPARATLGVGEQYF
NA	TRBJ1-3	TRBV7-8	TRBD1	TGTGCCAGCAGCCTCCGGGACAGGGTGGGAAACACCATATATTTT	CASSLRDRVGNTIYF
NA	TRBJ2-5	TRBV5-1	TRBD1	TGCGCCAGCAGCTTAATAGGACAGGCCCAAGAGACCCAGTACTTC	CASSLIGQAQETQYF
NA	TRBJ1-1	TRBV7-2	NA	TGTGCCAGCAGCTTAGCAGGCCAGCTAAACACTGAAGCTTTCTTT	CASSLAGQLNTEAFF
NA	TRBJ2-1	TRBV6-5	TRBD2	TGTGCCAGCAGAAAGACTAGCGGGAGTTTCAATGAGCAGTTCTTC	CASRKTSGSFNEQFF
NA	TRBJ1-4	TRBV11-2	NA	TGTGCCAGCAGCTTAGGGGCAGCGGAAAAACTGTTTTTT	CASSLGAAEKLFF
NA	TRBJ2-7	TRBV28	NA	TGTGCCAGCAGATTGGCAGGCGGGTCCTACGAGCAGTACTTC	CASRLAGGSYEQYF
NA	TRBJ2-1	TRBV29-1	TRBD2	TGCAGCGTGTCCGGGACTAGCTTATCCTACAATGAGCAGTTCTTC	CSVSGTSLSYNEQFF
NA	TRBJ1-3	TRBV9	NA	TGTGCCAGCAGCGTAGACCTAACGCTAGGAAACACCATATATTTT	CASSVDLTLGNTIYF
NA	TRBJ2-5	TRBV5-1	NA	TGCGCCAGCAGCTTGGGGTTTCAGGAGACCCAGTACTTC	CASSLGFQETQYF
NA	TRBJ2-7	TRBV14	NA	TGTGCCAGCAGCCCCAAGCGGAGCGGCTCCTACGAGCAGTACTTC	CASSPKRSGSYEQYF
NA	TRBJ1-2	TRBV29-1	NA	TGCAGCGTTGGGTCGGGGGGCACTAACTATGGCTACACCTTC	CSVGSGGTNYGYTF
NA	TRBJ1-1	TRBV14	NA	TGTGCCAGCAGCCAAGATTGGTGGGACACTGAAGCTTTCTTT	CASSQDWWDTEAFF
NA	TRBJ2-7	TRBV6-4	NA	TGTGCCAGCAGTGAGAGGGTCGGTACCTACGAGCAGTACTTC	CASSERVGTYEQYF
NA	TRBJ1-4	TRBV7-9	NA	TGTGCCAGCAGCCCTACCAGGACGGGGGGTGAAAAACTGTTTTTT	CASSPTRTGGEKLFF
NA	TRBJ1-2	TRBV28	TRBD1	TGTGCCAGCAGCAGCCCAGGGACAGGGGGGGACTATGGCTACACCTTC	CASSSPGTGGDYGYTF
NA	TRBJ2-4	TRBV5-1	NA	TGCGCCAGCAGCTTTGGGGGGACCCCACCGGCGGGAGCCAAAAACATTCAGTACTTC	CASSFGGTPPAGAKNIQYF
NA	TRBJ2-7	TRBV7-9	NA	TGTGCCAGCAGCCCAATAGGGGACACGGCAGTAGAATACGAGCAGTACTTC	CASSPIGDTAVEYEQYF
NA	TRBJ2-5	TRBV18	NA	TGTGCCAGCACCGAACGAATCCAAGAGACCCAGTACTTC	CASTERIQETQYF